This TCR beta chain was retrieved from a study of blood T cell repertoires in COVID-19. The protocol was immunoSEQ multiplex PCR, while the TCRdb copy is restricted to in-frame clones and leaves out a portion. The table lists 290,000 or so clones, 75% to 85% of them singletons, with roughly 5% in the top ten. The germline V and J ends were trimmed by 3 bases and 5 bases, with 7 bases remaining between them. The germline V gene has CDR1 SGHTA and CDR2 FQGNSA. CDR3 length: 12 residues. This clonotype was obtained from a man aged 45 to 65 with active or convalescent COVID-19. The V and J genes are TRBV7-2 and TRBJ1-1, with no clear D. The sequenced sample consisted of peripheral blood. CDR3 bases: TGTGCCAGCAGCTTGGCCAGTACTGAAGCTTTCTTT. Amino acids: CASSLASTEAFF.